These 25 T cell receptor beta chains share one sample of origin, sequenced in a study of T-cell memory formation after mild COVID-19 listed by TCRdb under 2021. Receptor amplification or capture employed 5' RACE. TCRdb lists the instrument as Illumina NovaSeq 6000. TCRdb reprocessing: public reads trimmed at Q25 with fastp, clones called with MiXCR, in-frame beta chains kept. Rows are combined by CDR3 protein, so each entry shows the most common genes and DNA. The table for this sample lists hundreds of thousands of distinct CDR3 sequences; around 27% of them were counted only once. Roughly an eighth of the sample comes from the top ten. Sequencing was performed on PBMCs or a T cell subset sorted from them (not recorded which). These receptors came from an adult woman who had mild COVID-19 (a few samples of this study predate the infection). The sample titles of this study are shuffled in the database, so cell type and time point are left out; the donor was told from shared clones.

The sample holds a few counts of this clonotype. The V gene is TRBV5-1, the J gene TRBJ2-5, with TRBD2 matching 9 bases. V lost 4 bases to trimming and J lost 1 base; unmatched junction nucleotides: 8. The germline V gene has CDR1 SGHRS and CDR2 YFSETQ. There are 16 residues in the CDR3. This chain's CDR3 is CASSLGAGGSQETQYF. The CDR3 DNA is TGCGCCAGCAGCCTCGGGGCGGGAGGGAGCCAAGAGACCCAGTACTTC.

About this clonotype itself: The junction departs from the called germline gene at one end, perhaps through a read error. The V and J genes are TRBV30 and TRBJ2-3, with D possibly being TRBD1 or TRBD2 (5 bases each). The CDR3 loop spans 15 amino acids. The germline V gene encodes CDR1 GTSNPN and CDR2 SVGIG (reference sequence). The CDR3 DNA follows: TGTGCCTGGAGTCCCGGGGCGCATCCTACAGATAAGCAGTATTTT. It encodes CAWSPGAHPTDKQYF.

This clonotype was recorded a few times. V and J are TRBV7-9 and TRBJ1-6; TRBD1 agrees at 8 bases. The CDR3 runs to 15 residues. V lost 1 base and J lost 10; bases outside the gene matches: 6. Germline CDR1 and CDR2: SEHNR and FQNEAQ (reference sequence). Here the CDR3 reads CASSLGTGYTSPLHF. The CDR3 region has the DNA TGTGCCAGCAGCTTAGGGACAGGGTACACATCACCCCTCCACTTT.

This clonotype has more than one count but fewer than ten. Written as DNA, the CDR3 is TGTGCCAGCAGTCGGCGAACAGGGGTCAATATCAATGAGCAGTTCTTC. Translation gives CASSRRTGVNINEQFF. This rearrangement joins TRBV12-3 or TRBV12-4 to TRBJ2-1; 7 bases fit TRBD1. The CDR3 runs to 16 residues. The junction had 13 bases not matched to a gene; V was cut back by 5 bases and J by 6 bases.

This rearrangement joins TRBV7-9 to TRBJ1-2, with 7 bases fitting TRBD1. The CDR3 loop spans 15 amino acids. Germline trimming cut 1 base from V and 4 bases from J; bases unmatched to any gene: 6. Germline V lookup: CDR1 SEHNR, CDR2 FQNEAQ (reference sequence). This chain's CDR3 is CASSLGTGQLYGYTF. In DNA form, the CDR3 reads TGTGCCAGCAGCTTAGGAACGGGACAGCTCTATGGCTACACCTTC.

The V and J genes are TRBV20-1 and TRBJ2-5, with 10 nucleotides matching TRBD2. This CDR3 spans 15 amino acids. V was clipped by 0 bases and J by 4 bases; unmatched bases: 5. Per germline, CDR1 DFQATT and CDR2 SNEGSKA (reference sequence). The CDR3 loop is CSARELAGVVETQYF. Written as DNA, the CDR3 is TGCAGTGCTAGAGAGCTAGCGGGGGTGGTAGAGACCCAGTACTTC.

This clonotype was observed a few times. The chain carries TRBV4-2 and TRBJ1-2, with TRBD1 as a possible D gene (6 bases). Germline CDR1 LGHNA, CDR2 YNFKEQ. Trimming took 4 bases from V and 2 from J, leaving 14 bases between them. The CDR3 sequence is 15 residues long. The DNA of the CDR3 is TGTGCCAGCAGCCCAGAAGGACAGAACAACTATGGCTACACCTTC. Translation: CASSPEGQNNYGYTF.

A single count supports this clonotype. J is TRBJ2-5 and V is TRBV5-1; no definite D call. CDR1 SGHRS and CDR2 YFSETQ come from the germline V gene. CDR3 length: 15 residues. V lost 0 bases and J lost 4, with 13 bases in between. The CDR3 region is CASSLESTAAETQYF. The CDR3 DNA is TGCGCCAGCAGCTTGGAATCAACGGCCGCAGAGACCCAGTACTTC.

The chain recombines TRBV4-3 with TRBJ2-1; D gene uncertain. Germline CDR1 and CDR2: LGHNA and YSLEER. Trimming shortened V by 2 bases and J by 2 bases, and 10 bases separated the two germline ends. This CDR3 spans 15 amino acids. Here the CDR3 DNA reads TGCGCCAGCAGCCAATATCGCACCGCCTACAATGAGCAGTTCTTC. Protein: CASSQYRTAYNEQFF.

This chain uses TRBV27 with TRBJ2-2; 7 bases are shared with TRBD1. V dropped 4 bases and J dropped 6; count of bases not matched to a gene: 11. CDR3 length equals 16 residues. Germline assignment: CDR1 MNHEY and CDR2 SMNVEV (reference sequence). The CDR3 is CASSYLRTGLAGELFF. The CDR3 DNA reads as TGTGCCAGCAGTTACTTACGGACAGGTTTGGCCGGGGAGCTGTTTTTT.

This clonotype occurred many times. V gene TRBV7-2 combines with J gene TRBJ2-1; TRBD2 matches 9 bases. The CDR3 totals 18 residues. V was clipped by 1 base and J by 4 bases; unmatched bases: 11. Germline V lookup: CDR1 SGHTA, CDR2 FQGNSA. This CDR3 is CASSLGGSSGGPYNEQFF. The DNA for the CDR3 is TGTGCCAGCAGCTTAGGAGGTAGCAGCGGGGGGCCTTACAATGAGCAGTTCTTC.

The chain recombines TRBV5-1 with TRBJ2-1, with 11 bases identical to TRBD2. After removal of 3 bases from V and 3 bases from J, the junction contained 5 bases not matched to a gene. Germline CDR1 SGHRS, CDR2 YFSETQ. The CDR3 spans 16 residues. The DNA of the CDR3 is TGCGCCAGCAGCTCACTAGCGGGAGTGGGCTACAATGAGCAGTTCTTC. Translating gives CASSSLAGVGYNEQFF.

The gene calls are TRBV5-1 and TRBJ2-1, with 12 bases that match TRBD1. Germline values: CDR1 SGHRS, CDR2 YFSETQ. V was pared by 4 bases and J by 7 bases, with 9 bases of the junction left unmatched. The CDR3 is 16 amino acids. CDR3 nucleotides: TGCGCCAGCAGCCGCCGGGACAGGGGGCTTGAGAATGAGCAGTTCTTC. Encoded protein: CASSRRDRGLENEQFF. The complete variable domain, with remaining parts taken from reference TRBV5-1 and TRBJ2-1, reads KAGVTQTPRYLIKTRGQQVTLSCSPISGHRSVSWYQQTPGQGLQFLFEYFSETQRNKGNFPGRFSGRQFSNSRSEMNVSTLELGDSALYLCASSRRDRGLENEQFFGPGTRLTVL.

The gene calls are TRBV7-6 and TRBJ2-7, with 12 bases identical to TRBD1. The V and J ends lost 5 bases and 4 bases, in that order; junction bases with no gene match: 6. The CDR3 runs 15 residues. The germline V gene has CDR1 SGHVS and CDR2 FNYEAQ. The CDR3, as DNA: TGTGCCAGCAGCCAAGGGACAGGGGGCGCGTACGAGCAGTACTTC. Protein sequence: CASSQGTGGAYEQYF.

This clonotype has just a few counts. This chain joins TRBV5-5 and TRBJ1-1; D ambiguous. The CDR3 length is 13 residues. V was trimmed by 4 bases and J by 2 bases, leaving 9 bases between them. Germline V gives CDR1 SGHKS, CDR2 YYEKEE (reference sequence). Written as DNA, the CDR3 is TGTGCCAGCAGCCGGCTCCTTAACACTGAAGCTTTCTTT. Protein sequence: CASSRLLNTEAFF. Full variable domain (rest looked up from reference TRBV5-5 and TRBJ1-1): DAGVTQSPTHLIKTRGQQVTLRCSPISGHKSVSWYQQVLGQGPQFIFQYYEKEERGRGNFPDRFSARQFPNYSSELNVNALLLGDSALYLCASSRLLNTEAFFGQGTRLTVV.

In its sample, this clonotype was seen a few times. This chain connects TRBV5-8 to TRBJ2-2, with 9 bases lining up with TRBD1. Germline CDR1 reads SGHTS; CDR2 reads YDEGEE. The CDR3 has 15 amino acids. The junction had 3 bases not matched to a gene; V was cut back by 4 bases and J by 2 bases. CDR3 amino acids: CASSRTGVNTGELFF. DNA for the CDR3: TGTGCCAGCAGCAGGACAGGGGTAAACACCGGGGAGCTGTTTTTT.

V gene TRBV20-1 combines with J gene TRBJ2-2, with 10 bases that match TRBD2. The ends lost 1 base at V and 0 bases at J; junction bases unmatched: 17. CDR1 DFQATT and CDR2 SNEGSKA come from the germline V gene (reference sequence). This CDR3 is 21 amino acids long. As DNA, the CDR3 is TGCAGTGCTAGAGGCATGAGTCTAGCGGGAGCCCCAATTACGAACACCGGGGAGCTGTTTTTT. Translated, it gives CSARGMSLAGAPITNTGELFF.

The V call is TRBV5-1, the J call TRBJ2-1; possible D gene TRBD2, 5 bases. Germline loops: CDR1 SGHRS, CDR2 YFSETQ. The CDR3 is made up of 13 amino acids. The ends were cut back, 0 bases at V and 7 bases at J, with 8 bases in the middle. CDR3 DNA: TGCGCCAGCAGCTTGGCTAGCACGAATGAGCAGTTCTTC. It yields the protein CASSLASTNEQFF.

The rearrangement uses TRBV12-3 or TRBV12-4 and TRBJ2-6; either TRBD1 or TRBD2 may fit D (5 bases each). This CDR3 is built from 15 residues. Deletions cut 4 bases from V and 3 bases from J, with 10 bases between. CDR3 sequence reads: CASSSGTNGANVLTF. The DNA for the CDR3 is TGTGCCAGCAGTTCCGGGACGAATGGGGCCAACGTCCTGACTTTC.

There are a few counts of this clonotype. The chain employs TRBV7-3 and TRBJ2-3; TRBD2 matches 7 bases. With V trimmed by 0 bases and J by 1 base, 4 bases remained unmatched. The V gene's germline CDR1 is SGHTA and CDR2 FQGTGA. The CDR3 length is 16 residues. In nucleotides, the CDR3 is TGTGCCAGCAGCTTAACTGCGGGGGACGGCACAGATACGCAGTATTTT. This gives the protein CASSLTAGDGTDTQYF.

Turning to this clonotype: Since a much larger clone is just one base distant, this may be a read error. The conserved phenylalanine or tryptophan is not found at the CDR3 terminus, so this likely reflects a read error. The rearrangement uses TRBV5-1 and TRBJ2-1; perhaps D is TRBD1 or TRBD2 (6 bases each). Germline V gives CDR1 SGHRS, CDR2 YFSETQ. The CDR3 loop spans 15 amino acids. Trimming removed 2 bases from V and 4 bases from J, with 13 bases in between. The CDR3 here is CASSFGVGGYNEQFL. In nucleotides, the CDR3 is TGCGCCAGCAGCTTCGGAGTAGGGGGGTACAATGAGCAGTTCTTA.

The gene calls are TRBV6-5 and TRBJ2-1; D gene ambiguous. Germline V gene sequence: CDR1 MNHEY, CDR2 SVGAGI. The CDR3 contains 15 residues. V was clipped by 0 bases and J by 5 bases, with 11 bases between them. CDR3 sequence (DNA): TGTGCCAGCAGTTACTCCCCGAATCTCAACAATGAGCAGTTCTTC. It translates to CASSYSPNLNNEQFF.

In its sample, this clonotype was seen a few times. The chain uses TRBV4-3 and TRBJ2-3; TRBD2 is a possible D gene (6 bases). Germline V gives CDR1 LGHNA, CDR2 YSLEER. The V and J ends lost 1 base and 0 bases respectively, with 17 bases between them. CDR3 length: 18 amino acids. CDR3 protein: CASSQAGYSGPSTDTQYF. The CDR3 DNA reads TGCGCCAGCAGCCAAGCGGGTTATAGCGGTCCTAGCACAGATACGCAGTATTTT.

The chain employs TRBV5-1 and TRBJ2-1; D may be TRBD1 or TRBD2 (5 bases each). The germline V gene encodes CDR1 SGHRS and CDR2 YFSETQ. Between the trimmed V and J ends, which lost 0 bases and 10 bases, there was a span of 14 bases. The CDR3 has 14 residues. CDR3 nucleotide sequence: TGCGCCAGCAGCTTGGCGGGGCTAGCATACGAGCAGTTCTTC. The encoded protein is CASSLAGLAYEQFF.

V usage is TRBV7-8 and J usage is TRBJ2-2; 11 nucleotides align to TRBD2. V gave up 5 bases and J gave up 8 bases; unmatched junction bases: 7. Germline V gives CDR1 SGHVS, CDR2 FQNEAQ. This CDR3 has 15 amino acids. The CDR3 spells CASSHGTSGGGELFF. CDR3 bases: TGTGCCAGCAGCCACGGGACTAGCGGAGGGGGGGAGCTGTTTTTT.